The TCR beta chain described here comes from a study of graft-versus-host responses after intestinal transplantation. Per germline, CDR1 MNHEY and CDR2 SMNVEV (reference sequence). The CDR3 has 13 amino acids. The trim removed 6 bases at V and 8 bases at J, leaving 8 bases unmatched. In this sample, this clone turned up a few times. As yet, its antigen is unknown. Whole-study findings and limits: The presence of high graft-versus-host to host-versus-graft clonal ratios in allografts characterized patients with graft-donor T cell macrochimerism.

Profiling relied on immunoSEQ multiplex PCR, and the TCRdb table lists in-frame clones only, not all of them. The table has 84,000 or so clones, just under 95% seen once. This sequence originates from a human donor who was the organ donor for an intestinal transplant. The sequencing here drew on unstimulated CD8+ T cells sorted from spleen or lymph node cells, taken before transplant. This chain connects TRBV27 to TRBJ1-2, with 8 positions matching TRBD1. Here the CDR3 DNA reads TGTGCCAGCAGGGCCCAGGGGGCGAGGGGCTACACCTTC. This sequence encodes CASRAQGARGYTF.